This T cell receptor beta chain was recovered during a study of T cell repertoires in cytomegalovirus infection. For the study at large: Carrying CMV and the relevant HLA type showed in public TCR beta signatures. Findings and caveats of the study: Carriers of CMV plus the relevant HLA were identified by cumulative public TCR beta family frequency.

TCRdb independently ran MiXCR on the reads; one entry per CDR3 protein. The sample lists hundreds of thousands of distinct CDR3 sequences, 30% to 40% occurring once. V shed 2 bases and J shed 4 bases, with 5 bases lying between them. The CDR3 covers 12 residues. Germline V CDR1 and CDR2: MNHNY, SVGAGI (reference sequence). For this clonotype: Antigen specificity is unknown.

The rearrangement links TRBV6-6 to TRBJ1-1; D gene unclear. The sample in question was cultured PBMCs, obtained from culture after CMV antigen stimulation. The clonotype comes from a human donor in good health (CMV status not recorded). Some clones in this sample may be carry-over from other donors' samples. The CDR3 DNA sequence: TGTGCCAGCAGTTACGGGGTCACTGAAGCTTTCTTT. Translation gives CASSYGVTEAFF.